This T cell receptor (beta chain) was retrieved from a study of molecular identifiers for immune sequencing clone quantification listed by TCRdb under 2018. With respect to the entire study: For a replicate experiment, the RNA from either approximately 20,000 or 100,000 naive CD8 T cells was divided into five aliquots, and four of those aliquots went on to sequencing. This methods study used CD8 T cells to benchmark TCR RNA copy counting and molecular-identifier clustering-based TCR repertoire sequencing (MIDCIRS). Findings and caveats that apply to the study as a whole: The sizes of highly expanded clones could end up underestimated when identical TCR molecules share a barcode. When barcode sub-clustering was left out, chimeric consensus sequences inflated TCR diversity, with chimeras reaching as high as 47%. The naive libraries included spiked-in Jurkat TCR RNA (about 11 copies' worth), and this RNA is not part of the donor repertoire. Spiked-in Jurkat TCR RNA equivalent to a single cell was reported to be detectable even among 980,000 or so naive CD8 T cells. In CMV-specific effector cells, clones with more than 20 RNA copies accounted for over 99% of molecules, whereas in naive cells such clones accounted for under 1%. Modeling indicated about 3.1 TCR RNA copies recovered per cell, compared with about 10 by digital PCR, which implies a capture efficiency of around 31%.

Libraries of naive CD8 T cells were built from anywhere between about 19,000 and 1,000,000 sorted cells, with 10%, 30% or 50% of the purified RNA used. On a BD FACSAria II, naive CD8 T cells were FACS-sorted as CD8+CD4-CCR7+CD45RA+ and collected into RLT Plus buffer. To test detection sensitivity, Jurkat RNA equivalent to over 8 TCR copies was spiked into samples of roughly 18,000-1,000,000 naive CD8 T cells. Enrichment of CD8 T cells was performed with RosetteSep CD8+ T Cell Enrichment Cocktail and Ficoll-Paque, after which ACK red cell lysis was carried out. Preparation of the library involved PCR. Sequenced using a NextSeq 500. Bulk TCR libraries were generated as previously described, with the TCR primers listed in Table S5 used. Total RNA was purified with the Qiagen AllPrep DNA/RNA kit. Before analysis, reads from multiple sequencing runs of one library were combined. Per the original workflow: Only reads with exact TCR constant sequence were kept, trimmed to 150 nt, and grouped by their 12-nt molecular barcodes. Within each barcode group, reads were sub-clustered at a 15% Levenshtein threshold, and quality-weighted consensus sequences were built per RNA molecule. Non-functional sequences were discarded, and so were lower-count sequences lying one edit away from another sequence. Based on fitting two negative binomial distributions, any barcode sub-cluster with under 20% of the maximum read count was discarded. In TCRdb, the public reads were trimmed at Q25 with fastp and aligned with MiXCR, with productive beta chains retained. Duplicate CDR3 protein sequences are folded into a single record with the most common DNA and genes. It is TCRdb's table, rather than the study itself, that gives the V and J calls and clone size. This sample lists more than 550,000 distinct CDR3 sequences; roughly 27% were detected once. Roughly 0.83% of the sample goes to the ten largest clones.

The CDR3 runs 14 amino acids, cysteine and phenylalanine included. Only the CDR3 DNA stays, 42 bases, in frame from base 1. From V the trimming removes 5 bases and from J it removes 5 bases, while the gene matches leave 6 bases of the junction unaccounted for. For CDR1 and CDR2, the germline V gene lists SGHNT and YENEEA. This clonotype came up a few times. Its antigen is unknown. Base qualities are not recorded, but no much larger clone differs from it by a single base. The rearranged segments are TRBV11-3 and TRBJ2-1, with TRBD1 identical over 7 junction bases. The clonotype comes from a human donor in good health. Some libraries in this study had Jurkat cell RNA spiked in. What was sequenced was naive CD8+ T cells from blood, with Jurkat cell RNA spiked in. In light of the paper, this sample's cell subset or site label describes: FACS-sorted CD8+CD4-CCR7+CD45RA+ naive T cells. The sequenced DNA is TGTGCCAGCAGCCAGGGACAGACTAACAATGAGCAGTTCTTC. It specifies CASSQGQTNNEQFF.